The 9 T cell receptor beta chains reported below all come from one sample, sequenced in a study of technical replicates of blood from several donors. Some clones are missing from TCRdb's copy, which holds only in-frame ones; the method was immunoSEQ multiplex PCR. This sample has over 55,000 clones, with 70% to 90% found just once. Material for sequencing was PBMCs. The source of these receptors is a human donor in good health. Some clones in this sample may be carry-over from other donors' samples.

This clone has just one count. The V gene is TRBV5-6, the J gene TRBJ1-6; 7 bases map to TRBD1. From germline, CDR1 is SGHDT and CDR2 YYEEEE. The CDR3 consists of 16 residues. J lost 7 bases, V lost 0 bases, and 7 bases had no gene match. CDR3 nucleotide sequence: TGTGCCAGCAGCTTGGCCCCGACAGGGTCGAATTCACCCCTCCACTTT. It translates to CASSLAPTGSNSPLHF.

The V and J genes are TRBV27 and TRBJ2-2; D not resolved. Germline CDR1 reads MNHEY; CDR2 reads SMNVEV (reference sequence). CDR3 length: 12 amino acids. V lost 6 bases and J 6 bases, leaving 8 bases between the germline ends. CDR3 amino acids: CASRYYAGELFF. The CDR3 DNA is TGTGCCAGCAGATACTACGCCGGGGAGCTGTTTTTT.

V and J are TRBV30 and TRBJ2-7, with 7 bases fitting TRBD1. This CDR3 region has 13 residues. Germline CDR1 is GTSNPN and CDR2 is SVGIG (reference sequence). V gave up 8 bases and J gave up 5 bases; unmatched junction bases: 12. The CDR3 loop is CAHSPGQPHEQYF. For the CDR3, the DNA is TGTGCCCACTCACCGGGACAGCCCCACGAGCAGTACTTC.

The genes are TRBV19 and TRBJ1-1; 12 bases fit TRBD1. The CDR3 loop spans 17 amino acids. Trimming cost V 7 bases and J 0 bases; bases outside gene matches: 9. CDR1 LNHDA and CDR2 SQIVND come from the germline V gene (reference sequence). The chain's CDR3 is CASNPRDRGPLNTEAFF. The CDR3 DNA sequence: TGTGCCAGTAACCCCAGGGACAGGGGGCCCCTGAACACTGAAGCTTTCTTT.

The rearrangement uses TRBV7-8 and TRBJ1-1; a weak D match, TRBD1 (5 bases). Germline loops: CDR1 SGHVS, CDR2 FQNEAQ. The CDR3 contains 14 residues. Trimming left V 1 base short and J 0 bases short, with 6 bases between. The CDR3 DNA is TGTGCCAGCAGCTTAGGACAGCTGAACACTGAAGCTTTCTTT. It codes for CASSLGQLNTEAFF.

This rearrangement joins TRBV11-2 to TRBJ2-7, with D perhaps TRBD2 (6 bases). Germline-derived CDR1 and CDR2 are SGHAT and FQNNGV. The CDR3 covers 14 residues. The V end was cut by 5 bases, the J end by 3 bases, with 14 bases between. The CDR3 loop is CASSPTDYLYEQYF. CDR3 in DNA: TGTGCCAGCAGCCCGACGGACTACCTCTACGAGCAGTACTTC.

V is TRBV7-2 and J is TRBJ1-1, with TRBD1 identical over 9 bases. Germline lookup yields CDR1 SGHTA and CDR2 FQGNSA. The V and J ends lost 4 bases and 3 bases, in that order; junction bases with no gene match: 3. This CDR3 has 14 residues. CDR3 DNA: TGTGCCAGCAGCTCGACAGGGGGGTACACTGAAGCTTTCTTT. Its protein product is CASSSTGGYTEAFF.

J is TRBJ2-3 and V is TRBV7-2; D gene uncertain. Deletions cut 7 bases from V and 6 bases from J, with 11 bases between. The CDR3 is 12 residues long. The germline V gene has CDR1 SGHTA and CDR2 FQGNSA. The CDR3 region has the DNA TGTGCCAGCAACCCCCGCGCGGATACGCAGTATTTT. This encodes CASNPRADTQYF.

In DNA form, the CDR3 reads TGTGCCAGCTCACCACCGAGCCGGAATGAGCAGTTCTTC. Encoded protein: CASSPPSRNEQFF. The chain uses TRBV18 and TRBJ2-1; D not resolved. Trimming stripped 0 bases from V and 7 bases from J, with 7 bases between. Germline CDR1 KGHSH, CDR2 LQKENI. This CDR3 has 13 residues.